These 23 T cell receptor beta chains came from one sample sequenced in a study of cytomegalovirus exposure and HLA in healthy donors. 60 Vbeta and 13 Jbeta primers were used in PCR. Here immunoSEQ multiplex PCR was the method, and the copy in TCRdb shows in-frame clones only, minus some. Among 200,000 to 250,000 clones listed, 77% were seen once. Sequencing used PBMCs. Receptors originate from a woman aged 60 to 75 in good health and CMV-seropositive.

The chain has TRBV30 and TRBJ1-3; D is unresolved. The CDR3 extends over 15 amino acids. Germline assignment: CDR1 GTSNPN and CDR2 SVGIG (reference sequence). V lost 5 bases to trimming and J lost 0 bases, with 14 bases between them. The CDR3 region is CAWDSLGVSGNTIYF. As DNA, the CDR3 is TGTGCCTGGGACTCCCTCGGAGTCTCTGGAAACACCATATATTTT.

The chain employs TRBV9 and TRBJ1-4; possible D gene TRBD1, 5 bases. Germline V gene data show CDR1 as SGDLS and CDR2 as YYNGEE. This CDR3 is 15 amino acids long. Trimming took off 2 bases at V and 4 bases at J, with 12 bases between the two ends. This CDR3 reads CASSVGGRGNEKLFF. The CDR3 nucleotides are TGTGCCAGCAGCGTGGGTGGAAGGGGTAATGAAAAACTGTTTTTT. The full variable domain, rest sourced from reference TRBV9 and TRBJ1-4, is DSGVTQTPKHLITATGQRVTLRCSPRSGDLSVYWYQQSLDQGLQFLIQYYNGEERAKGNILERFSAQQFPDLHSELNLSSLELGDSALYFCASSVGGRGNEKLFFGSGTQLSVL.

The gene calls are TRBV7-2 and TRBJ2-7; D might be TRBD1 (8 bases). Looked up from germline, CDR1 is SGHTA and CDR2 is FQGNSA. V was shortened by 6 bases and J by 5 bases, with 17 bases between the two germline ends. The CDR3 has 14 residues. The CDR3 DNA is TGTGCCAGCAGTTCGCGACAGGGGAGGGACGAGCAGTACTTC. It codes for CASSSRQGRDEQYF. The whole variable domain, filled in from reference TRBV7-2 and TRBJ2-7, reads GAGVSQSPSNKVTEKGKDVELRCDPISGHTALYWYRQSLGQGLEFLIYFQGNSAPDKSGLPSDRFSAERTGGSVSTLTIQRTQQEDSAVYLCASSSRQGRDEQYFGPGTRLTVT.

The V call is TRBV9, the J call TRBJ2-5; D is unclear. The V end lost 5 bases, the J end lost 5 bases, and 13 bases lay between the germline ends. This CDR3 spans 13 amino acids. Per germline, CDR1 SGDLS and CDR2 YYNGEE. The chain's CDR3 is CASSNQLRETQYF. The CDR3 bases are TGTGCCAGCAGTAACCAACTCCGGGAGACCCAGTACTTC.

The chain combines TRBV5-4 with TRBJ2-2, with D possibly matching TRBD1 (7 bases). This CDR3 has 16 amino acids. V shed 7 bases and J shed 7 bases, with 23 bases lying between them. Germline V lookup: CDR1 SGHNT, CDR2 YYREEE (reference sequence). CDR3 amino acids: CASRAPGRGVDGELFF. The CDR3 DNA follows: TGTGCCAGCCGGGCGCCGGGCAGGGGGGTGGACGGGGAGCTGTTTTTT.

This chain uses TRBV10-1 with TRBJ1-1; D may be TRBD1 (5 bases). The CDR3 covers 13 residues. Germline lookup yields CDR1 WNHNN and CDR2 SYGVQD (reference sequence). V was cut by 0 bases and J by 12 bases, with 14 bases left in between. The CDR3 DNA follows: TGCGCCAGCAGTGAGTCGAGGCAGGGCTGGACTTTCTTT. Protein: CASSESRQGWTFF.

The V and J genes are TRBV5-1 and TRBJ2-1; TRBD2 matches at 7 bases. Germline V gene sequence: CDR1 SGHRS, CDR2 YFSETQ. CDR3 length: 16 residues. V was pared by 7 bases and J by 1 base, with 11 bases of the junction left unmatched. CDR3 bases: TGCGCCAGCCACGAGATGGGCGGGGGTTCCTACAATGAGCAGTTCTTC. It encodes CASHEMGGGSYNEQFF.

This chain uses TRBV6-5 with TRBJ2-3; TRBD2 is a possible D gene (6 bases). Trimming removed 5 bases at V and 2 bases at J, with 14 bases between. The CDR3 sequence is 15 residues long. Germline CDR1 MNHEY, CDR2 SVGAGI. The DNA of the CDR3 is TGTGCCAGCAGTAGCACCGGGACTCTCACAGATACGCAGTATTTT. This sequence encodes CASSSTGTLTDTQYF.

The chain combines TRBV5-1 with TRBJ1-4; unclear D gene. The V end lost 4 bases, the J end lost 2 bases, and 9 bases lay between the germline ends. CDR1 is SGHRS and CDR2 is YFSETQ in the germline V gene. There are 14 residues in the CDR3. CDR3 bases: TGCGCCAGCAGCATAGAATTCACTAATGAAAAACTGTTTTTT. Its translation is CASSIEFTNEKLFF.

The chain is built from TRBV4-3 and TRBJ2-3; D possibly corresponds to TRBD2 (6 bases). The V gene lost 5 bases and the J gene lost 0 bases, with 12 bases spanning the gap. CDR1 and CDR2 (germline): LGHNA, YSLEER. The CDR3 consists of 15 residues. The CDR3 bases are TGCGCCAGCAGCTCGCGGGACTTCAGCACAGATACGCAGTATTTT. Amino acid sequence: CASSSRDFSTDTQYF.

The chain couples TRBV11-3 to TRBJ2-2; 9 bases align to TRBD1. J was trimmed by 6 bases and V by 4 bases; bases with no gene match: 6. This CDR3 has 15 amino acids. Germline loops: CDR1 SGHNT, CDR2 YENEEA. In DNA form, the CDR3 reads TGTGCCAGCAGCTCTACGACAGGGGGTTCCGGGGAGCTGTTTTTT. This encodes CASSSTTGGSGELFF. The whole variable domain, filled in from reference TRBV11-3 and TRBJ2-2, reads EAGVVQSPRYKIIEKKQPVAFWCNPISGHNTLYWYLQNLGQGPELLIRYENEEAVDDSQLPKDRFSAERLKGVDSTLKIQPAELGDSAVYLCASSSTTGGSGELFFGEGSRLTVL.

This sequence joins TRBV5-4 and TRBJ1-3; D gene uncertain. The CDR3 consists of 15 residues. The V end was cut by 2 bases, the J end by 0 bases, with 9 bases between. Germline CDR1 is SGHNT and CDR2 is YYREEE (reference sequence). The CDR3 reads CASSFGRNSGNTIYF. CDR3 nucleotides: TGTGCCAGCAGCTTTGGCAGAAACTCTGGAAACACCATATATTTT.

CDR3 nucleotides: TGTGCCAGCAGGGGGGGTGAGACCCAGTACTTC. Translated, it gives CASRGGETQYF. The V gene is TRBV28, the J gene TRBJ2-5, with a tentative D call TRBD2 (6 bases). The CDR3 sequence is 11 residues long. From germline, CDR1 is MDHEN and CDR2 SYDVKM. Deletions cut 6 bases from V and 5 bases from J, with 7 bases between. The full variable domain, completed using reference TRBV28 and TRBJ2-5, is DVKVTQSSRYLVKRTGEKVFLECVQDMDHENMFWYRQDPGLGLRLIYFSYDVKMKEKGDIPEGYSVSREKKERFSLILESASTNQTSMYLCASRGGETQYFGPGTRLLVL.

The gene calls are TRBV7-2 and TRBJ2-5; 8 nucleotides line up with TRBD2. This CDR3 spans 16 amino acids. V shed 0 bases and J 5 bases; nucleotides not matched to a gene: 8. The germline CDR1 and CDR2 sequences are SGHTA and FQGNSA. This chain's CDR3 is CASSLAGAGGWETQYF. In DNA, the CDR3 is TGTGCCAGCAGCTTAGCGGGGGCGGGGGGTTGGGAGACCCAGTACTTC.

This sequence joins TRBV10-2 and TRBJ2-1; D perhaps matches TRBD2 (6 bases). CDR3 length: 12 residues. Germline lookup yields CDR1 WSHSY and CDR2 SAAADI. V lost 6 bases, J lost 4 bases, and 7 bases lay in between. In nucleotides, the CDR3 is TGCGCCAGCAGCGGGGGTTACAATGAGCAGTTCTTC. It codes for CASSGGYNEQFF.

This sequence joins TRBV5-1 and TRBJ2-3; 7 bases are shared with TRBD1. V trimming: 9 bases; J trimming: 3 bases; junction bases outside the gene matches: 4. The CDR3 covers 12 residues. Germline loops: CDR1 SGHRS, CDR2 YFSETQ. CDR3 bases: TGCGCCACGGGGACAGCAACAGATACGCAGTATTTT. Residues: CATGTATDTQYF.

The CDR3 is CASSFGDRGGGYTF. The CDR3 DNA reads TGTGCCAGCAGCTTTGGGGACAGGGGTGGTGGCTACACCTTC. The chain combines TRBV12-1 with TRBJ1-2; the DNA was not used to check the table's D call, TRBD1. TRBV12-1 represents a pseudogene. The CDR3 is made up of 14 amino acids.

The genes are TRBV6-1 and TRBJ2-1; TRBD1 might be the D (6 bases). The CDR3 loop spans 11 amino acids. Trimming shortened V by 7 bases and J by 9 bases, and 10 bases separated the two germline ends. Germline V gives CDR1 MNHNS, CDR2 SASEGT. DNA of the CDR3: TGTGCCAGCACCCAGGGGTTTGAGCAGTTCTTC. Amino acid sequence: CASTQGFEQFF.

The V and J genes are TRBV21-1 and TRBJ1-5; TRBD1, the D gene given by the table, was not confirmed from the DNA. TRBV21-1 is classified as a pseudogene. The CDR3 covers 18 residues. CDR3 protein: CASSIRQAPPLGNQPQHF. CDR3 DNA: TGTGCCAGCAGCATTAGACAGGCCCCACCGTTAGGCAATCAGCCCCAGCATTTT.

There are a few counts of this clone. The CDR3 bases are TGTGCCATCAGAGGTACAGGGAACTATGGCTACACCTTC. It codes for CAIRGTGNYGYTF. V gene TRBV6-5 combines with J gene TRBJ1-2; tentative D call: TRBD1 (6 bases). Germline CDR1 MNHEY, CDR2 SVGAGI. The CDR3 consists of 13 residues. The V end was cut by 10 bases, the J end by 2 bases, with 14 bases between.

This clone has more than one count but fewer than ten. This chain links TRBV5-1 with TRBJ2-7, with 7 positions matching TRBD1. V shed 4 bases and J 0 bases; nucleotides not matched to a gene: 1. The germline gives CDR1 SGHRS, CDR2 YFSETQ. The CDR3 is 13 residues long. The CDR3 nucleotides are TGCGCCAGCAGCGGGGACAGCTCCTACGAGCAGTACTTC. It encodes CASSGDSSYEQYF.

The chain employs TRBV5-1 and TRBJ1-1, with D unresolved. Germline V gene lookup returns CDR1 SGHRS and CDR2 YFSETQ. The CDR3 extends over 12 amino acids. V dropped 5 bases and J dropped 1 base, with 6 bases sitting between them. CDR3: CASSAQNTEAFF. As DNA, the CDR3 is TGCGCCAGCAGTGCACAGAACACTGAAGCTTTCTTT. The variable domain in full, completed from reference TRBV5-1 and TRBJ1-1, reads KAGVTQTPRYLIKTRGQQVTLSCSPISGHRSVSWYQQTPGQGLQFLFEYFSETQRNKGNFPGRFSGRQFSNSRSEMNVSTLELGDSALYLCASSAQNTEAFFGQGTRLTVV.

The rearrangement links TRBV5-6 to TRBJ1-2, with a weak D call TRBD1 (6 bases). V dropped 1 base and J dropped 8 bases, with 15 bases sitting between them. The V gene's germline CDR1 is SGHDT and CDR2 YYEEEE. The CDR3 spans 14 residues. CDR3 DNA: TGTGCCAGCAGCTTGCTACAGGGCCGTCGAGGCTACACCTTC. Amino acids: CASSLLQGRRGYTF.